The rows below give T cell receptor beta chains drawn from one sample of a study of identical twins. MiXCR, applied by TCRdb to the 5' RACE reads, yields one record per CDR3 protein. The sample lists fewer than 250,000 distinct CDR3 sequences; about a tenth were seen once. Sequenced material: memory (CD45RO+) T cells sorted from blood. These receptors all stem from a woman between 18 and 30 years old in good health. Both conserved end residues are part of each CDR3. D genes are given only for firm matches. Clone size is shown for a subset of rows, as once, few, many or a class of expanded clone.

v_call	cdr3_length	clone_size	j_call	d_call	cdr3_aa	cdr3_nt
TRBV29-1	12	-	TRBJ2-5	-	CSALDSQETQYF	TGCAGCGCCCTAGACAGCCAAGAGACCCAGTACTTC
TRBV5-1	15	-	TRBJ2-7	-	CASSLEVSRDHEQYF	TGCGCCAGCAGCTTGGAGGTTTCCAGGGACCACGAGCAGTACTTC
TRBV7-9	12	-	TRBJ1-2	TRBD1	CASSLDTGDYTF	TGTGCCAGCAGCTTAGACACAGGGGACTACACCTTC
TRBV20-1	12	once	TRBJ2-2	-	CSAKAGTGELFF	TGCAGTGCTAAAGCGGGCACCGGGGAGCTGTTTTTT
TRBV11-3	12	many	TRBJ1-1	-	CASRYQGSEAFF	TGTGCCAGCAGGTATCAGGGGAGTGAAGCTTTCTTT
TRBV6-1	13	-	TRBJ2-7	-	CASSDTGLWEQYF	TGTGCCAGCAGTGACACGGGGCTGTGGGAGCAGTACTTC
TRBV6-1	13	few	TRBJ1-2	TRBD1	CASRSAGGNGYTF	TGTGCCAGCCGATCTGCAGGGGGAAATGGCTACACCTTC
TRBV9	15	few	TRBJ2-1	-	CASSVAGEINNEQFF	TGTGCCAGCAGCGTAGCTGGTGAAATCAATAATGAGCAGTTCTTC
TRBV7-3	15	-	TRBJ2-3	-	CASSLLRVGTDTQYF	TGTGCCAGCAGCTTACTTAGGGTGGGAACAGATACGCAGTATTTT
TRBV6-5	16	-	TRBJ1-3	-	CASSYDRGISGNTIYF	TGTGCCAGCAGTTACGACAGAGGGATCTCTGGAAACACCATATATTTT